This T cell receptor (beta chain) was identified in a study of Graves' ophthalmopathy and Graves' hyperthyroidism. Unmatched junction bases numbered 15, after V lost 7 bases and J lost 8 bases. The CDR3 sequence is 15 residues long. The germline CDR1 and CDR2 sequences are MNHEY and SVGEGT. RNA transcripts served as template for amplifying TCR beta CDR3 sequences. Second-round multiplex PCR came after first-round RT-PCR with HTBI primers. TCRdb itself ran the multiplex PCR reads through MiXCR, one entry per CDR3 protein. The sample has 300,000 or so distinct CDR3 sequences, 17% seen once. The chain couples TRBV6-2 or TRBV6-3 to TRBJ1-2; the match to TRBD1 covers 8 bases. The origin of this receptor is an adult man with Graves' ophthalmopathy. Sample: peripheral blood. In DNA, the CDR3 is TGTGCCAGCACTGGCAGGGGGCGTTTTTCTGGCGGCTACACCTTC. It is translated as CASTGRGRFSGGYTF.